Shown below are 13 T cell receptor beta chains from a single sample sequenced in a study of cytomegalovirus exposure and HLA in healthy donors. Some clones are missing from TCRdb's copy, which holds only in-frame ones; the method was immunoSEQ multiplex PCR. The sample records about 67,000 clones, 94% being singletons. Sequencing used PBMCs. Receptors originate from a woman aged 18-30 years in good health and CMV-seronegative.

This chain connects TRBV21-1 to TRBJ2-7; the table assigns TRBD2, which was not confirmed against the DNA. TRBV21-1 is a documented pseudogene. This CDR3 comprises 17 residues. In nucleotides, the CDR3 is TGTGCCAGCAGCGCTCCCCCGGGGGTTCTAATTTCCTACGAGCAGTACTTC. This encodes CASSAPPGVLISYEQYF.

The CDR3 protein is CASSSDRGRSPLHF. The CDR3, as DNA: TGTGCCAGCAGTTCGGACAGGGGCCGTTCACCCCTCCACTTT. V usage is TRBV5-4 and J usage is TRBJ1-6; the match to TRBD1 covers 9 bases. CDR1 SGHNT and CDR2 YYREEE come from the germline V gene (reference sequence). This CDR3 contains 14 residues. V lost 5 bases to trimming and J lost 9 bases; unmatched junction nucleotides: 6.

This rearrangement joins TRBV9 to TRBJ1-2; D ambiguous. Trimming left V 0 bases short and J 8 bases short, with 8 bases between. CDR1 SGDLS and CDR2 YYNGEE come from the germline V gene. The length of the CDR3 is 12 residues. The CDR3 DNA reads as TGTGCCAGCAGCGTAGCCAGAGGGGGCTACACCTTC. It translates to CASSVARGGYTF.

The chain joins TRBV5-4 to TRBJ1-6, with TRBD1 matching 9 bases. This CDR3 has 15 amino acids. CDR1 is SGHNT and CDR2 is YYREEE in the germline V gene (reference sequence). Losses at the gene ends were 3 bases for V and 7 bases for J; bases not matched to a gene: 5. Here the CDR3 reads CASSSGTGTNSPLHF. In DNA, the CDR3 is TGTGCCAGCAGCTCGGGGACAGGGACAAATTCACCCCTCCACTTT.

The rearrangement uses TRBV4-3 and TRBJ1-2; no reliable D call. Germline V gene lookup returns CDR1 LGHNA and CDR2 YSLEER. The CDR3 is 11 residues long. Trimming cost V 1 base and J 8 bases, with 5 bases left between them. The CDR3 region has the DNA TGCGCCAGCAGCCAAGGAGGAGGCTACACCTTC. It translates to CASSQGGGYTF.

This sequence joins TRBV9 and TRBJ1-4, with a possible D match to TRBD1 (5 bases). The germline V gene has CDR1 SGDLS and CDR2 YYNGEE. This CDR3 has 16 residues. V lost 4 bases, J lost 5 bases, and 18 bases lay in between. The CDR3 bases are TGTGCCAGCAGCCCCGGACCGGGGGAGCAAAATGAAAAACTGTTTTTT. Translated, it gives CASSPGPGEQNEKLFF.

The chain couples TRBV7-8 to TRBJ1-4; the D gene is possibly TRBD1 (5 bases). Trimming stripped 5 bases from V and 1 base from J, with 11 bases between. Germline-derived CDR1 and CDR2 are SGHVS and FQNEAQ. CDR3 length: 15 residues. The CDR3 region is CASSPRGGTNEKLFF. The CDR3 coding sequence is TGTGCCAGCAGCCCTAGGGGCGGAACTAATGAAAAACTGTTTTTT.

The CDR3 sequence: CASSLGQEAPYGYTF. The CDR3 nucleotides are TGTGCCAGCAGCCTGGGACAGGAGGCCCCATATGGCTACACCTTC. The rearrangement joins TRBV2 to TRBJ1-2; TRBD1 aligns across 8 bases. The germline CDR1 and CDR2 sequences are SNHLY and FYNNEI. The CDR3 totals 15 residues. V lost 6 bases, J lost 5 bases, and 11 bases stayed unmatched.

The rearrangement links TRBV6-1 to TRBJ2-1, with TRBD2 matching over 15 bases. Germline CDR1 reads MNHNS; CDR2 reads SASEGT. The J segment lost 4 bases and the V segment lost 8 bases, leaving 3 bases of the junction unmatched. The CDR3 length is 15 residues. The CDR3 loop reads CASGGLAGGYNEQFF. The CDR3 DNA reads TGTGCCAGCGGCGGACTAGCGGGGGGGTACAATGAGCAGTTCTTC.

This clone was seen a handful of times. The chain carries TRBV10-3 and TRBJ2-3, with 7 positions matching TRBD2. The CDR3 runs to 14 residues. Germline V CDR1 and CDR2: ENHRY, SYGVKD. The V segment lost 2 bases and the J segment 2 bases; nucleotides outside the gene matches: 1. The CDR3 protein is CAISEREATDTQYF. The CDR3 DNA sequence: TGTGCCATCAGTGAGCGGGAGGCCACAGATACGCAGTATTTT.

The chain combines TRBV7-2 with TRBJ2-5; possible D gene TRBD2, 7 bases. Trimming removed 1 base at V and 2 bases at J, with 14 bases between. The CDR3 contains 16 residues. The germline CDR1 and CDR2 sequences are SGHTA and FQGNSA. DNA for the CDR3: TGTGCCAGCAGCTTAGGGAGGGGGGGTGAGCAAGAGACCCAGTACTTC. This sequence encodes CASSLGRGGEQETQYF.

This chain joins TRBV6-1 and TRBJ2-1; no firm D call. Trimming removed 5 bases at V and 0 bases at J, with 11 bases between. The CDR3 has 15 amino acids. Looked up from germline, CDR1 is MNHNS and CDR2 is SASEGT. The CDR3 DNA is TGTGCCAGCAGTCAACCGACTGCCTCCTACAATGAGCAGTTCTTC. Translated, it gives CASSQPTASYNEQFF.

This clone was picked up one time. The chain joins TRBV6-1 to TRBJ1-2, with D possibly matching TRBD1 (5 bases). The ends were cut back, 4 bases at V and 4 bases at J, with 13 bases in the middle. The germline gives CDR1 MNHNS, CDR2 SASEGT. This CDR3 region has 14 residues. Written as DNA, the CDR3 is TGTGCCAGCAGTGCCCGGCAGGGCTTCTATGGCTACACCTTC. It codes for CASSARQGFYGYTF.